This TCR beta chain was identified during a study of cytomegalovirus exposure and HLA in healthy donors. Study results and limitations: Among the CMV-associated chains, a few were confirmed in vitro as specific for CMV antigens. Later on, an analysis showed TCR association rates differing by HLA locus, with DRB1 the most and HLA-C the fewest.

On this clone itself: What it binds is not known.

This CDR3 comprises 15 residues. Germline trimming cut 3 bases from V and 8 bases from J; bases unmatched to any gene: 9. The germline V gene has CDR1 SGDLS and CDR2 YYNGEE. PCR amplification relied on 60 Vbeta primers (plus 13 Jbeta primers). Clones were read by immunoSEQ multiplex PCR, and TCRdb kept only the in-frame ones, dropping some. The sample has 200,000 to 250,000 clones, roughly 80% seen once; the top ten hold about 2.8%. The chain uses TRBV9 and TRBJ1-4; TRBD1 matches 8 bases. The source is a woman in her twenties or thirties in good health and CMV-seronegative. Sequencing used PBMCs. In DNA, the CDR3 is TGTGCCAGCAGCGCCGGGACAGGACGTTTCGAAAAACTGTTTTTT. It is translated as CASSAGTGRFEKLFF.